Each of the 23 T cell receptor beta chains below was sequenced from the same sample in a study of identical twins. Via MiXCR, TCRdb re-called the 5' RACE reads, giving one row per CDR3 protein. The sample shows about 340,000 distinct CDR3 sequences, about 12% of them seen only once. This sample was shared with a second study, whose subject was yellow fever vaccine responses in identical twins.

Sequencing was carried out using CD8+ T cells sorted from blood. The receptors stem from a woman aged 18-35 years in good health.

There are many counts of this clonotype. The V call is TRBV12-3 or TRBV12-4, the J call TRBJ2-1, with a tentative D call TRBD2 (5 bases). V gave up 3 bases and J gave up 0 bases, with 6 bases separating them. The length of the CDR3 is 14 residues. CDR3 DNA sequence: TGTGCCAGCAGTTTCAGCGGCTCCTACAATGAGCAGTTCTTC. Its protein product is CASSFSGSYNEQFF.

This clonotype has ten or more counts. The V gene is TRBV29-1, the J gene TRBJ2-1; weak D call: TRBD1 (6 bases). Germline CDR1 SQVTM, CDR2 ANQGSEA. CDR3 length: 15 residues. The germline V and J ends were trimmed by 1 base and 0 bases, with 10 bases remaining between them. In DNA form, the CDR3 reads TGCAGCGTTGAAGGGTACAGGGACTCCTACAATGAGCAGTTCTTC. It codes for CSVEGYRDSYNEQFF.

In this sample, this clonotype turned up a few times. The chain joins TRBV29-1 to TRBJ1-2, with 7 bases identical to TRBD1. V trimming: 6 bases; J trimming: 4 bases; junction bases outside the gene matches: 8. Per germline, CDR1 SQVTM and CDR2 ANQGSEA. The CDR3 sequence is 13 residues long. The CDR3 spells CSVATGESYGYTF. DNA for the CDR3: TGCAGCGTAGCAACAGGGGAATCCTATGGCTACACCTTC.

This clonotype showed up just a few times. The chain has TRBV24-1 and TRBJ2-4; D not resolved. The V and J ends lost 7 bases and 3 bases respectively, with 15 bases between them. Per germline, CDR1 KGHDR and CDR2 SFDVKD. The CDR3 has 15 amino acids. The CDR3 is CATSPARGDKNIQYF. The CDR3 DNA reads TGTGCCACCAGCCCTGCTCGTGGAGACAAAAACATTCAGTACTTC.

The sample holds a few counts of this clonotype. This chain connects TRBV3-1 to TRBJ2-1; D not resolved. Trimming left V 1 base short and J 6 bases short, with 13 bases between. The CDR3 spans 15 residues. The germline V gene has CDR1 LGHDT and CDR2 YNNKEL (reference sequence). The CDR3 coding sequence is TGTGCCAGCAGCCAAGGGGCTGCCGGAGCCAATGAGCAGTTCTTC. Translated, it gives CASSQGAAGANEQFF.

The rearrangement uses TRBV20-1 and TRBJ2-1; D is undetermined. V lost 4 bases and J 5 bases, leaving 18 bases between the germline ends. Germline CDR1 and CDR2: DFQATT and SNEGSKA (reference sequence). CDR3 length: 15 residues. The DNA of the CDR3 is TGCAGTGCTACCCACCCCTCGACTGTTAACAATGAGCAGTTCTTC. Amino acid sequence: CSATHPSTVNNEQFF.

This clonotype was recorded a few times. The genes are TRBV7-6 and TRBJ1-5; the D gene is possibly TRBD1 (5 bases). This CDR3 is built from 13 residues. The V and J ends lost 7 bases and 4 bases respectively, with 11 bases between them. CDR1 is SGHVS and CDR2 is FNYEAQ in the germline V gene. Here the CDR3 reads CASTAGQNQPQHF. The CDR3 DNA is TGTGCCAGCACGGCAGGGCAAAATCAGCCCCAGCATTTT.

CDR3 sequence: CSAYRQGANYGYTF. The CDR3 DNA follows: TGCAGTGCTTACCGACAGGGGGCAAACTATGGCTACACCTTC. The gene calls are TRBV20-1 and TRBJ1-2; TRBD1 aligns across 10 bases. CDR3 length equals 14 residues. V lost 5 bases and J lost 2; bases outside the gene matches: 5. CDR1 is DFQATT, CDR2 SNEGSKA, per germline (reference sequence).

This clonotype came up a few times. The gene calls are TRBV27 and TRBJ2-3; 10 nucleotides line up with TRBD2. The CDR3 totals 18 residues. Germline V lookup: CDR1 MNHEY, CDR2 SMNVEV (reference sequence). V dropped 3 bases and J dropped 6; count of bases not matched to a gene: 15. The CDR3 reads CASSLKGIAGGSWDTQYF. As DNA, the CDR3 is TGTGCCAGCAGTTTGAAGGGTATAGCGGGAGGTTCCTGGGATACGCAGTATTTT.

The table lists this clonotype with a few counts. The chain is built from TRBV3-1 and TRBJ2-1; 12 bases fit TRBD2. Germline V lookup: CDR1 LGHDT, CDR2 YNNKEL (reference sequence). The CDR3 has 16 residues. Unmatched junction bases numbered 3, after V lost 4 bases and J lost 2 bases. CDR3 protein: CASSLTSGGAYNEQFF. CDR3 bases: TGTGCCAGCAGCCTGACTAGCGGGGGCGCCTACAATGAGCAGTTCTTC.

The chain uses TRBV12-3 or TRBV12-4 and TRBJ2-3, with unresolved D. The CDR3 length is 11 residues. The V gene lost 7 bases and the J gene lost 6 bases, with 8 bases spanning the gap. CDR3 bases: TGTGCCAGCACGATCGCGGATACGCAGTATTTT. Amino acids: CASTIADTQYF.

The chain employs TRBV6-5 and TRBJ2-5; D might be TRBD1 or TRBD2, each matching 5 bases. The CDR3 is 17 residues long. Deletions cut 0 bases from V and 5 bases from J, with 19 bases between. CDR1 is MNHEY and CDR2 is SVGAGI in the germline V gene. CDR3 DNA sequence: TGTGCCAGCAGTTACTCCTGGGACGGCGAAGGGTTGGAGACCCAGTACTTC. Amino acid sequence: CASSYSWDGEGLETQYF.

A few counts support this clonotype. The chain couples TRBV10-3 to TRBJ2-1, with 11 positions matching TRBD2. CDR3 length: 16 amino acids. The germline V gene encodes CDR1 ENHRY and CDR2 SYGVKD. Trimming removed 4 bases from V and 0 bases from J; junction bases left unmatched: 2. The CDR3 region is CAISGTSGSSYNEQFF. In DNA form, the CDR3 reads TGTGCCATCAGTGGAACTAGCGGGAGCTCCTACAATGAGCAGTTCTTC.

This clonotype was detected a few times. The rearrangement links TRBV6-2 or TRBV6-3 to TRBJ2-2, with D unresolved. V was clipped by 4 bases and J by 5 bases, with 11 bases between them. The V gene's germline CDR1 is MNHEY and CDR2 SVGEGT. This CDR3 is 14 amino acids long. DNA for the CDR3: TGTGCCAGCAGTTTCTCGCTGTCAACCGGGGAGCTGTTTTTT. Amino acid sequence: CASSFSLSTGELFF.

There are a few counts of this clonotype. V usage is TRBV28 and J usage is TRBJ1-1, with 7 positions matching TRBD1. The trim removed 4 bases at V and 6 bases at J, leaving 8 bases unmatched. From germline, CDR1 is MDHEN and CDR2 SYDVKM. The CDR3 contains 14 residues. The CDR3 loop reads CASSSTGTEAEAFF. Written as DNA, the CDR3 is TGTGCCAGCAGTTCAACCGGGACAGAAGCTGAAGCTTTCTTT.

The CDR3 here is CASSLSALPLADTQYF. The DNA of the CDR3 is TGTGCCAGCAGCTTATCGGCTCTACCTCTTGCTGATACGCAGTATTTT. This chain connects TRBV7-6 to TRBJ2-3; D is ambiguous. V lost 2 bases and J 6 bases, leaving 18 bases between the germline ends. The CDR3 is 16 amino acids. Germline CDR1 reads SGHVS; CDR2 reads FNYEAQ.

The chain links TRBV12-3 or TRBV12-4 to TRBJ1-5; 8 bases are a match to TRBD1. The CDR3 totals 12 residues. Trimming at V came to 5 bases and at J to 11 bases, leaving 5 bases not matched to a gene. The CDR3 loop reads CASSLGQGTQHF. The CDR3 coding sequence is TGTGCCAGCAGTCTCGGACAGGGTACCCAGCATTTT.

The gene calls are TRBV6-5 and TRBJ1-1; tentative D call: TRBD1 (6 bases). Germline CDR1 MNHEY, CDR2 SVGAGI. This CDR3 contains 15 residues. The V gene lost 2 bases and the J gene lost 8 bases, with 18 bases spanning the gap. The CDR3 loop is CASSYQLQGVGEAFF. CDR3 sequence (DNA): TGTGCCAGCAGTTACCAGTTACAGGGAGTCGGAGAAGCTTTCTTT.

This clonotype was counted many times. This chain uses TRBV12-3 or TRBV12-4 with TRBJ1-2; D ambiguous. This CDR3 contains 12 residues. Trimming took off 4 bases at V and 12 bases at J, with 15 bases between the two ends. In nucleotides, the CDR3 is TGTGCCAGCAGTTCGACGACACAAAGCGACACCTTC. Translation gives CASSSTTQSDTF.

V gene TRBV4-1 combines with J gene TRBJ2-5; D is unresolved. Germline CDR1 reads MGHRA; CDR2 reads YSYEKL. CDR3 length: 13 amino acids. V was cut by 1 base and J by 5 bases, with 8 bases left in between. The CDR3 DNA reads as TGCGCCAGCAGCCAAGGTGATCGGGAGACCCAGTACTTC. Encoded protein: CASSQGDRETQYF.

Only a few counts were recorded for this clonotype. This rearrangement joins TRBV12-3 or TRBV12-4 to TRBJ2-1; possible D gene TRBD2, 5 bases. V was shortened by 8 bases and J by 11 bases, with 22 bases between the two germline ends. The CDR3 length is 14 residues. The CDR3 is CASSFYGVAKKQFF. CDR3 nucleotide sequence: TGTGCCAGCTCTTTTTATGGGGTAGCGAAGAAGCAGTTCTTC.

This clonotype was seen more than once but under ten times. The V call is TRBV28, the J call TRBJ2-7, with 11 bases matching TRBD2. This CDR3 comprises 14 residues. Trimming removed 6 bases from V and 2 bases from J; junction bases left unmatched: 3. The V gene's germline CDR1 is MDHEN and CDR2 SYDVKM. The CDR3 bases are TGTGCCAGCAGGGAACTAGCGGGAGCCTACGAGCAGTACTTC. Protein: CASRELAGAYEQYF.

This clonotype was counted many times. The chain is built from TRBV12-3 or TRBV12-4 and TRBJ2-3, with TRBD1 identical over 10 bases. V lost 5 bases to trimming and J lost 1 base; unmatched junction nucleotides: 3. The CDR3 has 15 residues. The CDR3 DNA reads as TGTGCCAGCAGTCTAGGGACAGGGGGCACAGATACGCAGTATTTT. This translates into CASSLGTGGTDTQYF.